This TCR beta chain derives from a study of control samples from healthy donors and cancer patients. With 2 bases removed from V and 11 bases from J, the gap between germline ends came to 16 bases. Per germline, CDR1 SGHTA and CDR2 FQGNSA. This CDR3 contains 15 residues. This clone has only one observation. This table comes from immunoSEQ multiplex PCR, and its TCRdb copy is limited to in-frame clones, with some not included. The sample has about 63,000 clones, around 85% seen once. V and J are TRBV7-2 and TRBJ1-6; D possibly corresponds to TRBD1 (5 bases). Material for sequencing was blood. The receptor was derived from a man aged 40-49 years in good health. For the CDR3, the DNA is TGTGCCAGCAGCTTAAGCGGGGACCGGACGGCACCCCTCCACTTT. Translation: CASSLSGDRTAPLHF.